This T cell receptor (beta chain) comes out of a study of T cells after yellow fever vaccination (dated by TCRdb to between 2017 and 2020). Study-level background: The SMART-Seq v4 Ultra Low Input RNA kit was used to prepare libraries from fractions with low cell numbers. To track T-cell clones before and after primary and booster YFV17D yellow fever vaccination, bulk TCR alpha and beta repertoires were sequenced longitudinally. Two healthy male donors made up the cohort, one aged 18 to 29 years and the other aged 30 to 40 years. Bulk PBMC replicates and cell subsets were isolated from blood drawn at multiple timepoints before and after both primary and secondary immunization. Broad study findings and their caveats: A small fraction of clonotypes showed up in both the CD4 and CD8 compartments, probably as a result of convergent recombination. Because the study included only two donors, the extent to which the findings can be generalized is limited. Most clones expanded after primary vaccination (around 96% of CD4 and 88% of CD8) were re-detected after the booster, suggesting that broad memory maintenance occurred. The secondary T-cell response was weaker than the primary response but faster, peaking on day 5 instead of day 15. FACS-sorted repertoires could contain abundant contaminating clonotypes from the bulk population, so computational filtering was required.

A note on this clonotype: It has no known antigen specificity. One base away there is no much larger clone; base qualities are not given.

The treatment or condition label, as the study defines it: live attenuated yellow fever vaccine strain. Two biological replicates of bulk PBMCs were collected at each blood-draw timepoint. PBMCs were isolated from peripheral blood using a standard Ficoll-Paque protocol. RNA was extracted with TriZol from bulk PBMCs, CD4 and CD8 fractions, and dextramer-positive and dextramer-negative fractions. V trim: 11 bases; J trim: 5 bases; unmatched bases: 5. The CDR3 covers 12 residues, taking in both the cysteine and the phenylalanine. The kept DNA is CDR3 alone, 36 bases in frame from the first base. Synthesis of TCR cDNA relied on 5'RACE template switching, a step that introduced a universal primer site along with unique molecular identifiers. Priming for cDNA synthesis came from both the TCR alpha and TCR beta constant segments. Library amplification involved two PCR steps, and the second step added sample barcodes and sequencing adapters. Sequencing of libraries was performed on Illumina HiSeq 2500 (2x100 bp) or NovaSeq (2x150 bp). Under the source paper's analysis protocol: MIGEC handled demultiplexing of reads and collapsing into UMI consensus sequences, while MiXCR performed V(D)J alignment. Using edgeR on replicate PBMC samples, clonotypes were called vaccine-responding if FDR was below 0.01 and the log2 fold change was above 5 up to day 15. Bulk clonotypes were assigned CD4 or CD8 identity according to which sequenced CD4 or CD8 repertoire held them at higher abundance. TCRdb itself trimmed the public reads at Q25 with fastp, ran MiXCR and retained productive beta chains. Entries that share a CDR3 protein sequence are merged under the most common genes and DNA. The V and J calls and clone size are TCRdb's, not the authors'. For this sample the table gives approximately 300,000 distinct CDR3 sequences, of which 8.7% were detected only once. The ten largest clones take up around 17% of the sample.

The sequence was collected from a man between 18 and 29 years old who received the YFV17D yellow fever vaccine. The rearrangement joined TRBV12-3 or TRBV12-4 to TRBJ1-4, with 7 bases in between that match TRBD1. The specimen was PBMCs, collected on the day of the first yellow fever vaccination. The CDR3 sequence is CAAGGLNEKLFF. The DNA sequence is as follows: TGTGCCGCAGGGGGTCTAAATGAAAAACTGTTTTTT.